Sequencing of this T cell receptor beta chain was carried out in a study of T cells after yellow fever vaccination. Turning to the study itself: SMART-Seq v4 Ultra Low Input prepared libraries from low-cell fractions. General study results and limits: From the bulk population, abundant clonotypes could contaminate and appear within FACS-sorted repertoires. A large majority of primary-vaccination clones showed up again after the booster (96% CD4, 88% CD8).

This clonotype occurred many times. Its antigen is not known. They built TCR cDNA with 5'RACE template switching, a step that put in a universal primer site and UMIs. One entry per CDR3 protein results from TCRdb running MiXCR on the 5' RACE reads. The table shows more than 110,000 distinct CDR3 sequences, with about 6.9% occurring only once. Germline assignment: CDR1 MNHEY and CDR2 SVGEGT. This CDR3 has 15 amino acids. V lost 1 base, J lost 4 bases, and 4 bases stayed unmatched. V usage is TRBV6-2 or TRBV6-3 and J usage is TRBJ2-1; TRBD2 agrees at 7 bases. The sample was CD4+ T cells sorted from PBMCs, taken 10 days after the yellow fever booster vaccination. This TCR was recovered from a man aged 25-40 years who received the YFV17D yellow fever vaccine. This CDR3 is CASSYWREPYNEQFF. The DNA of the CDR3 is TGTGCCAGCAGTTACTGGCGGGAGCCTTACAATGAGCAGTTCTTC.